This T cell receptor beta chain was identified during a study of T-cell memory formation after mild COVID-19. General study points: Prior to infection, memory already included some responding clones, suggesting cross-reactive memory joined.

TCRdb re-derived calls from the 5' RACE reads in MiXCR, one entry per CDR3 protein. The sample contains over 450,000 distinct CDR3 sequences, roughly 20% of which appear only once. Points on this clonotype: The antigen remains unidentified.

Germline V CDR1 and CDR2: MNHEY, SVGAGI. The CDR3 covers 14 residues. V was cut by 3 bases and J by 7 bases, with 12 bases left in between. Sequencing was carried out using PBMCs or a T cell subset sorted from them (not recorded which). This chain joins TRBV6-5 and TRBJ2-2, with D possibly matching TRBD2 (5 bases). This receptor was taken from an adult woman who had mild COVID-19 (a few samples of this study predate the infection). Cell type and time point are not known. CDR3 sequence (DNA): TGTGCCAGCAGTTATTCACCCCGGGGCGGGGAGCTGTTTTTT. It is translated as CASSYSPRGGELFF.